This is a list of T cell receptor beta chains from one sample in a study of beta chain features in type 1 diabetes. Assay: immunoSEQ multiplex PCR; the TCRdb copy retains only in-frame clones and omits some. In the table there are 640,000 or so clones, over 13% of which are singletons. Sequences were obtained from naive CD4+ T cells from blood. Receptors originate from a man younger than 35 with type 1 diabetes. Each CDR3 is given with its conserved first and last residue. The order of the fields is clone size, D gene, V gene, J gene, CDR3 DNA, CDR3 protein. The D gene is left open where the match is weak. Size is stated for part of the rows, as once, few or many counts, or as a class when the clone is expanded.

size: NA; D: NA; V: TRBV5-1; J: TRBJ2-7; DNA: TGCGCCAGCAATTCCGAAAGGTCAACCTACGAGCAGTACTTC; CDR3: CASNSERSTYEQYF
size: few; D: NA; V: TRBV29-1; J: TRBJ1-1; DNA: TGCAGCGCCACCCTGGGACACGAGAACACTGAAGCTTTCTTT; CDR3: CSATLGHENTEAFF
size: NA; D: TRBD2; V: TRBV6-6; J: TRBJ2-3; DNA: TGTGCCAGCAGTACGTCACTAGCGGGAGGACCAGATACGCAGTATTTT; CDR3: CASSTSLAGGPDTQYF
size: few; D: TRBD2; V: TRBV7-9; J: TRBJ2-3; DNA: TGTGCCAGCAGCCAAGTACTAGCGTTAGGGGCCCCAGATACGCAGTATTTT; CDR3: CASSQVLALGAPDTQYF
size: NA; D: TRBD2; V: TRBV11-2; J: TRBJ2-1; DNA: TGTGCCAGCAGCTCCTGGACTAGCGGGCGGATCGGTGAGCAGTTCTTC; CDR3: CASSSWTSGRIGEQFF
size: NA; D: NA; V: TRBV11-2; J: TRBJ1-6; DNA: TGTGCCAGCAGCTTAGAAGGAGATTCACCCCTCCACTTT; CDR3: CASSLEGDSPLHF
size: NA; D: TRBD1; V: TRBV18; J: TRBJ1-1; DNA: TGTGCCAGCTCACCAGTTCAGGGGGAACCGATGAACACTGAAGCTTTCTTT; CDR3: CASSPVQGEPMNTEAFF
size: NA; D: NA; V: TRBV5-4; J: TRBJ2-5; DNA: TGTGCCAGCAGCTTGGGGCTAGAAGGGGGAGAGACCCAGTACTTC; CDR3: CASSLGLEGGETQYF
size: few; D: NA; V: TRBV5-4; J: TRBJ2-1; DNA: TGTGCCAGCAGCTTACCCGGGCAGAATGAGCAGTTCTTC; CDR3: CASSLPGQNEQFF
size: few; D: NA; V: TRBV5-1; J: TRBJ2-7; DNA: TGCGCCAGCAGCCCCGGGCTCAGCTACGAGCAGTACTTC; CDR3: CASSPGLSYEQYF
size: NA; D: NA; V: TRBV28; J: TRBJ1-5; DNA: TGTGCCAGCACCGTGATTAGTCAGCCCCAGCATTTT; CDR3: CASTVISQPQHF
size: NA; D: TRBD1; V: TRBV19; J: TRBJ2-3; DNA: TGTGCCAGTAGGTATGCACAGGGGGATACGCAGTATTTT; CDR3: CASRYAQGDTQYF
size: NA; D: NA; V: TRBV28; J: TRBJ1-2; DNA: TGTGCCAGCAGTTTACTGACAGCCTATGGCTACACCTTC; CDR3: CASSLLTAYGYTF
size: NA; D: TRBD2; V: TRBV30; J: TRBJ2-1; DNA: TGTGCCTGGAGTAGCGGGAGGGTCACCTACAATGAGCAGTTCTTC; CDR3: CAWSSGRVTYNEQFF
size: NA; D: TRBD1; V: TRBV30; J: TRBJ1-5; DNA: TGTGCCTGGAGTAGGGACAGTAATCAGCCCCAGCATTTT; CDR3: CAWSRDSNQPQHF